The text below deals with one TCR beta chain. Its antigen is unknown. The length of the CDR3 is 15 residues. The V end lost 0 bases, the J end lost 5 bases, and 10 bases lay between the germline ends. Germline CDR1 is SGHTA and CDR2 is FQGNSA. With constant-segment primers, 5'RACE yielded cDNA libraries of TCR alpha and TCR beta that carried sample barcodes and UMIs. In TCRdb, the 5' RACE reads were re-called with MiXCR into one record per CDR3 protein. The sample lists hundreds of thousands of distinct CDR3 sequences, 15% to 20% occurring once. The sample originates from a study of T-cell memory formation after mild COVID-19. Across the study: In these data, TCR clusters were largely donor specific. Study observations and caveats: Later expanders leaned toward CD4+, whereas clones contracting from day 15 to 85 were balanced CD4/CD8.

The genes are TRBV7-2 and TRBJ1-4; weak D call: TRBD1 (5 bases). The sequencing sample was made of PBMCs or a T cell subset sorted from them (not recorded which). The source of this sequence is a man aged 18 to 29 who had mild COVID-19 (a few samples of this study predate the infection). Cell type and time point are not known. The CDR3 DNA follows: TGTGCCAGCAGCTTAGCGGGGACCGAAAATGAAAAACTGTTTTTT. This translates into CASSLAGTENEKLFF.